This TCR beta chain was observed in a study of response to subunit inactivated influenza vaccine. V trimming: 5 bases; J trimming: 7 bases; junction bases outside the gene matches: 6. This CDR3 contains 14 residues. Germline V gives CDR1 SGHTA, CDR2 FQGNSA. Via MiXCR, TCRdb re-called the RT-PCR reads, giving one row per CDR3 protein. The sample consists of hundreds of thousands of distinct CDR3 sequences, 14% of them appearing once. General study findings and limits: Only a handful of new T cells, the authors suggested, are recruited with each seasonal influenza vaccination.

For this clonotype: Its antigen is undetermined.

The origin of this receptor is a man in his fifties or sixties who received an inactivated influenza vaccine. The sequencing used PBMCs from blood, collected roughly 2 weeks before vaccination. V gene TRBV7-2 combines with J gene TRBJ1-4; 8 bases are a match to TRBD1. The CDR3 coding sequence is TGTGCCAGCAGCCAGCAGGGGGCGAGTGAAAAACTGTTTTTT. It yields the protein CASSQQGASEKLFF.